Below, one T cell receptor (beta chain) is given with its context. The antigen is unknown. This entry is derived from a study of a mutant IDH1 vaccine in newly diagnosed glioma. As for the study in general: Patients had received radiotherapy, temozolomide, or both previously, most receiving both.

The assay was immunoSEQ multiplex PCR, and TCRdb's table has in-frame clones only and misses some. The data contain roughly 50,000 clones, approximately 78% of them singletons. The time point was: week 23, last vaccination. What each vaccine dose contained was 300 ug of mutant IDH1 20-mer peptide, accompanied by topical imiquimod. V gave up 4 bases and J gave up 2 bases; unmatched junction bases: 8. The CDR3 is made up of 16 amino acids. The germline CDR1 and CDR2 sequences are SGDLS and YYNGEE. V is TRBV9 and J is TRBJ2-3, with 9 bases matching TRBD2. The sequencing used PBMCs, collected from a glioma patient whose treatment included an IDH1 peptide vaccine. This receptor was obtained from a woman aged 40 to 50 with glioma. Some clones in this sample may be carry-over from other donors' samples. The CDR3 loop is CASSPRTSEYTDTQYF. The CDR3 region has the DNA TGTGCCAGCAGCCCTCGGACTAGCGAATACACAGATACGCAGTATTTT.